The present T cell receptor (beta chain) was sequenced within a study of post-analysis software for immune sequencing data. Findings of the study overall: With TRBV5-6, TRBV5-1 and TRBV20-1 included, about 5 TRBV segments were more frequent in patients than in controls. Controls' normalized Chao1 diversity significantly exceeded that of multiple sclerosis patients.

CDR3 size: 15 residues. V shed 8 bases and J 0 bases; nucleotides not matched to a gene: 7. The library was made from cDNA and included unique molecular identifiers. A single record per CDR3 protein comes from TCRdb applying MiXCR to the PCR reads. Among 700,000 to 800,000 distinct CDR3 sequences listed, roughly 27% were seen once. About this clonotype itself: Antigen: not known.

The clonotype originates from a girl between 5 and 17 years old with multiple sclerosis. This rearrangement joins TRBV12-3 or TRBV12-4 to TRBJ2-1, with TRBD1 matching over 7 bases. The specimen sequenced was blood. The CDR3 DNA follows: TGTGCCAGCCGTATCGGGACAGCCTCCTACAATGAGCAGTTCTTC. This gives the protein CASRIGTASYNEQFF.